This TCR beta chain is drawn from a study of T cells in Graves' hyperthyroidism and ophthalmopathy. Study summary: At the time of initial diagnosis and before any treatment, peripheral blood was collected. General study findings and limits: In the blood, most expanded thyroid clonotypes above 0.001 appeared as well.

This clonotype has at least ten counts. What it binds is not known. For Graves' hyperthyroidism to be stable, ophthalmopathy could not progress within 18 months. V was pared by 7 bases and J by 6 bases, with 12 bases between. The germline V gene encodes CDR1 MDHEN and CDR2 SYDVKM. CDR3 length equals 13 residues. RNA transcripts served as the template for amplifying TCR beta CDR3 regions. The HTBI primer set drove a first-round RT-PCR of the TCR CDR3. In TCRdb, the multiplex PCR reads were re-called with MiXCR into one record per CDR3 protein. The repertoire consists of hundreds of thousands of distinct CDR3 sequences, with around 14% occurring once and the leading ten covering roughly 13%.

The receptor was isolated from a woman aged 18-30 years with Graves' hyperthyroidism. Sample: blood. J is TRBJ1-4 and V is TRBV28; no clear D gene. CDR3 sequence: CASNSSPDEKLFF. CDR3 DNA: TGTGCCAGCAATTCCTCGCCGGATGAAAAACTGTTTTTT.